The clone carrying this T cell receptor (beta chain) was seen repeatedly, ten times or more. Its antigen is as yet unknown. This sample was taken from a study of T cell repertoires in cytomegalovirus infection. CDR3 length equals 13 residues. The germline V and J ends were trimmed by 5 bases and 7 bases, with 14 bases remaining between them. TCRdb reprocessed the reads via MiXCR and lists one record per CDR3 protein. The sample includes under 100,000 distinct CDR3 sequences, 3% to 4.5% of them seen just once. Study results and limitations: Public TCR beta family frequency separated CMV-and-HLA carriers, including in an independent cohort.

The receptor was derived from a human donor in good health (CMV status not recorded). Some clones in this sample may be carry-over from other donors' samples. Material for sequencing was PBMCs. V usage is TRBV12-3 or TRBV12-4 and J usage is TRBJ1-2, with a possible D match to TRBD1 (5 bases). The CDR3 region is CASSPVQGGGYTF. The DNA of the CDR3 is TGTGCCAGCAGTCCGGTTCAGGGCGGTGGCTACACCTTC.